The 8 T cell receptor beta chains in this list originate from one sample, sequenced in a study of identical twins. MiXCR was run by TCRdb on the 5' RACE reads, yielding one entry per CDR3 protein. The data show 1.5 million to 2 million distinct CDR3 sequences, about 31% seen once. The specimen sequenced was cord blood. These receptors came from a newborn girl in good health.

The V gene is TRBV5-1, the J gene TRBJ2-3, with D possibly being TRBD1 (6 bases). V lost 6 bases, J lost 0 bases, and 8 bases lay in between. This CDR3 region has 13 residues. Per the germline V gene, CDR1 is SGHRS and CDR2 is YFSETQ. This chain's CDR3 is CASKRGSTDTQYF. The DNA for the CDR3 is TGCGCCAGCAAGAGGGGGAGCACAGATACGCAGTATTTT.

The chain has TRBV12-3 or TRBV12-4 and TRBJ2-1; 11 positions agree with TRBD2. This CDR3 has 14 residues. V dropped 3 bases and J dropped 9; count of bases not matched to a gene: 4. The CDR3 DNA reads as TGTGCCAGCAGTTTTTCTAGCGGGGGGAGTGAGCAGTTCTTC. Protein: CASSFSSGGSEQFF.

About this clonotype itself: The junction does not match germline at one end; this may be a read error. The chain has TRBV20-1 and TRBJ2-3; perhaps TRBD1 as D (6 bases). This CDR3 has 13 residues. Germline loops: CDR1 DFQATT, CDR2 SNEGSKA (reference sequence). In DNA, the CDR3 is TGCAGTACTAGGAACAGGGCCACAGATACGCAGTATTTT. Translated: CSTRNRATDTQYF.

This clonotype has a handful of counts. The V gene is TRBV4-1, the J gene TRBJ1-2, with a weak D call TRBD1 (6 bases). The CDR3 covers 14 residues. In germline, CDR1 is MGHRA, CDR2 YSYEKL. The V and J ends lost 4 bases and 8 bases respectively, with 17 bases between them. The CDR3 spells CASSPRTVREGYTF. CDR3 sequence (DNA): TGCGCCAGCAGCCCTCGGACAGTCCGGGAGGGCTACACCTTC.

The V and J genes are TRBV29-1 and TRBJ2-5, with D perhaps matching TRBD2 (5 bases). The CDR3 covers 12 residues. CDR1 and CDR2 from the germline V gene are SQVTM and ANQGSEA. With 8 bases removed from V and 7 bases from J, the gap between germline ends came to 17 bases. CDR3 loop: CSLTEGRGTQYF. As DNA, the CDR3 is TGCAGCTTAACCGAGGGTCGTGGGACCCAGTACTTC.

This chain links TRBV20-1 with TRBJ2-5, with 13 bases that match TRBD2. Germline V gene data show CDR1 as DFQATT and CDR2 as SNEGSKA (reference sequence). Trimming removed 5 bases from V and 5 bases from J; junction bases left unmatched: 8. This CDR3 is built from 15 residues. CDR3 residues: CSAPKLLAGGETQYF. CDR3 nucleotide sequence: TGCAGTGCTCCCAAGTTACTAGCGGGAGGGGAGACCCAGTACTTC.

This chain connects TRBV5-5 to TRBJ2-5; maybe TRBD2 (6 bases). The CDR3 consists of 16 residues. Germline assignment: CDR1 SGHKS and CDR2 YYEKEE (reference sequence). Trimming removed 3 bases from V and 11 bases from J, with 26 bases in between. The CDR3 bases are TGTGCCAGCAGCTACACCGGGACTCCCTCATACAATGAGCAGTACTTC. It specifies CASSYTGTPSYNEQYF.

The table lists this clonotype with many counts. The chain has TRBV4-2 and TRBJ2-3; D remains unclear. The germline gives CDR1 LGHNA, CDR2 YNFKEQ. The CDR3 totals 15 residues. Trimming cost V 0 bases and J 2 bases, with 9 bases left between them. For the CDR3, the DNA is TGTGCCAGCAGCCAAGATCCTTACCCCACAGATACGCAGTATTTT. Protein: CASSQDPYPTDTQYF.